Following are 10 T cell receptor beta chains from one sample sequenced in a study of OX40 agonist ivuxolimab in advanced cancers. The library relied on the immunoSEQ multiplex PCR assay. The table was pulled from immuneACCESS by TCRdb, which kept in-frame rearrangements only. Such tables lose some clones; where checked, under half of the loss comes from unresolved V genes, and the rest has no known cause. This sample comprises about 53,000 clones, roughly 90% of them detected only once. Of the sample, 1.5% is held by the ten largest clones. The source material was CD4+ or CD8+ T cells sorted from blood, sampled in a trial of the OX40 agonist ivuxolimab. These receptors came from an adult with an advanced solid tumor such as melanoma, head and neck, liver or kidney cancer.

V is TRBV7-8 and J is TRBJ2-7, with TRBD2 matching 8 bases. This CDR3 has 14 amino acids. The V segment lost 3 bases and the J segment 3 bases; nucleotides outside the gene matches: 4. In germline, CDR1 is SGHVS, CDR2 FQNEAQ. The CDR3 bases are TGTGCCAGCAGCTTTCCCGGGAGGGTCTACGAGCAGTACTTC. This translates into CASSFPGRVYEQYF.

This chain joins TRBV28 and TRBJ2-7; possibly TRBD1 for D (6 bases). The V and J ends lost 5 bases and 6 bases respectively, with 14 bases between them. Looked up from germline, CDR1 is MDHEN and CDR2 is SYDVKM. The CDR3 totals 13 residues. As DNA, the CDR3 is TGTGCCAGCAGTCCACCGGGACACTTCGAGCAGTACTTC. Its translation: CASSPPGHFEQYF.

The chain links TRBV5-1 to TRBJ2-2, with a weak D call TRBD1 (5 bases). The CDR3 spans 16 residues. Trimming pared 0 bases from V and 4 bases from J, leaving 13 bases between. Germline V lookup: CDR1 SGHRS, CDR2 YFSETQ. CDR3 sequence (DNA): TGCGCCAGCAGCTTGGGGTCGCAGGGTGGCACCGGGGAGCTGTTTTTT. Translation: CASSLGSQGGTGELFF.

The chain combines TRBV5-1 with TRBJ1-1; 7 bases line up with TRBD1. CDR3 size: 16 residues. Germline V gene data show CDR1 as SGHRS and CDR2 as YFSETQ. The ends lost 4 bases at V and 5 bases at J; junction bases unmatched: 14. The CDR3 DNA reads TGCGCCAGCAGCCTAGCCGGGACAGTATCTAATACTGAAGCTTTCTTT. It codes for CASSLAGTVSNTEAFF.

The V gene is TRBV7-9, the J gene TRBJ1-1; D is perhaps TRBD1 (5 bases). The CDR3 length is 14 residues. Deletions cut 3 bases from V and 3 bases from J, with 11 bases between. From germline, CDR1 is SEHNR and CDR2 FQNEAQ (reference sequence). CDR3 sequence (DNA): TGTGCCAGCAGCTTGGGGCAGGCGGACACTGAAGCTTTCTTT. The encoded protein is CASSLGQADTEAFF.

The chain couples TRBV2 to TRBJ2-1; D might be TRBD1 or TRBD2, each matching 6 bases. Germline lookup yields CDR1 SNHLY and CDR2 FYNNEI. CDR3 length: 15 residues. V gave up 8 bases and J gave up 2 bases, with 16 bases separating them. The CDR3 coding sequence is TGTGCCAGCCGGCCGGAGGGGGGTCCCTACAATGAGCAGTTCTTC. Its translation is CASRPEGGPYNEQFF. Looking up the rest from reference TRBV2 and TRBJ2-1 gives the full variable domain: EPEVTQTPSHQVTQMGQEVILRCVPISNHLYFYWYRQILGQKVEFLVSFYNNEISEKSEIFDDQFSVERPDGSNFTLKIRSTKLEDSAMYFCASRPEGGPYNEQFFGPGTRLTVL.

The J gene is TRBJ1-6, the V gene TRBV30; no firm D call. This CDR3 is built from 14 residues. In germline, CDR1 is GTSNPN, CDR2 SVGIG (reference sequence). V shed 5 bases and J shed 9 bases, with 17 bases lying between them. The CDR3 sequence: CAWDLTELSSPLHF. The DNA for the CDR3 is TGTGCCTGGGATCTTACAGAACTGTCTTCACCCCTCCACTTT.

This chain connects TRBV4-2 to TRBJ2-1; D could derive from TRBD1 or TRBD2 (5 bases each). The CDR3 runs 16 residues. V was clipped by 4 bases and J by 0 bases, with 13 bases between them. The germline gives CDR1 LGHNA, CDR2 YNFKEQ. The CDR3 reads CASSPLGVYSYNEQFF. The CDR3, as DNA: TGTGCCAGCAGCCCCCTGGGGGTCTACTCCTACAATGAGCAGTTCTTC.

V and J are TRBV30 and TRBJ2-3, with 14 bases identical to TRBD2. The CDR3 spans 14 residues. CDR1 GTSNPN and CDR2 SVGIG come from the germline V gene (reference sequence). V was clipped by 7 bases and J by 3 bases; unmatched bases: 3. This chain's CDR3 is CASTSGGATDTQYF. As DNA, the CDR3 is TGTGCCTCGACTAGCGGGGGGGCAACAGATACGCAGTATTTT.

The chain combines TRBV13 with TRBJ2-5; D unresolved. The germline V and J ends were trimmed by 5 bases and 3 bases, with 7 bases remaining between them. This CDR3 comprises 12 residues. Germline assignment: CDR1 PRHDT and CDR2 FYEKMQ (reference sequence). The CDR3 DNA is TGTGCCAGCAGCCGGATGGAAGAGACCCAGTACTTC. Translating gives CASSRMEETQYF.